This T cell receptor beta chain stems from a study of blood T cell repertoires in COVID-19. Repertoires were generated with immunoSEQ multiplex PCR, while TCRdb's copy carries only in-frame clones and drops some. The table lists approximately 180,000 clones, 80% to 90% of them singletons. Trimming took 0 bases from V and 8 from J, leaving 9 bases between them. The CDR3 totals 13 residues. CDR1 SGDLS and CDR2 YYNGEE come from the germline V gene. The receptor was isolated from a man in his fifties or sixties with acute or convalescent COVID-19. This sequence joins TRBV9 and TRBJ2-1; D possibly corresponds to TRBD2 (5 bases). The specimen sequenced was peripheral blood. The CDR3 nucleotides are TGTGCCAGCAGCGTAGACGCGGGTCATGAGCAGTTCTTC. This sequence encodes CASSVDAGHEQFF.